One sample yielded the 22 T cell receptor beta chains listed below, sequenced in a study of early stage breast cancer tumors. The table came from immunoSEQ multiplex PCR; TCRdb's copy has only in-frame clones and leaves some out. The sample lists tens of thousands of clones; 55% to 75% were seen once. Source material: blood. These TCRs come from a person aged 50 to 59 with breast cancer.

The genes are TRBV6-1 and TRBJ1-4; the match to TRBD1 covers 7 bases. This CDR3 region has 14 residues. The V and J ends lost 8 bases and 8 bases, in that order; junction bases with no gene match: 11. Germline V gene data show CDR1 as MNHNS and CDR2 as SASEGT. CDR3 nucleotides: TGTGCCAGCTCCACAGGGGACGAACAAGAAAAACTGTTTTTT. Amino acid sequence: CASSTGDEQEKLFF.

In this sample, this clone turned up a few times. The genes are TRBV29-1 and TRBJ1-2; 9 bases align to TRBD1. J gave up 4 bases and V 7 bases, and 4 bases lay outside the gene matches. This CDR3 has 12 residues. Germline assignment: CDR1 SQVTM and CDR2 ANQGSEA. The CDR3 DNA is TGCAGCGGTGGACAGGGGAGCTATGGCTACACCTTC. Its protein is CSGGQGSYGYTF.

The rearrangement joins TRBV27 to TRBJ1-2, with D perhaps TRBD1 (6 bases). The germline V and J ends were trimmed by 3 bases and 5 bases, with 10 bases remaining between them. CDR1 is MNHEY, CDR2 SMNVEV, per germline (reference sequence). This CDR3 has 13 residues. CDR3 residues: CASSFRGYYGYTF. The CDR3 region has the DNA TGTGCCAGCAGTTTCAGGGGTTATTATGGCTACACCTTC.

This rearrangement joins TRBV5-4 to TRBJ2-3, with 15 bases that match TRBD2. Germline-derived CDR1 and CDR2 are SGHNT and YYREEE (reference sequence). The CDR3 spans 16 residues. After removal of 1 base from V and 4 bases from J, the junction contained 1 base not matched to a gene. This CDR3 reads CASSLWTSGGADTQYF. The CDR3, as DNA: TGTGCCAGCAGCTTGTGGACTAGCGGGGGGGCAGATACGCAGTATTTT.

The chain has TRBV5-8 and TRBJ2-2, with a weak D call TRBD2 (7 bases). V was clipped by 1 base and J by 0 bases, with 13 bases between them. The CDR3 runs 17 residues. Germline CDR1 is SGHTS and CDR2 is YDEGEE. CDR3 amino acids: CASSLSGGPANTGELFF. The CDR3 DNA follows: TGTGCCAGCAGCTTGTCGGGGGGCCCAGCGAACACCGGGGAGCTGTTTTTT. The variable domain in full, completed from reference TRBV5-8 and TRBJ2-2, reads EAGVTQSPTHLIKTRGQQATLRCSPISGHTSVYWYQQALGLGLQFLLWYDEGEERNRGNFPPRFSGRQFPNYSSELNVNALELEDSALYLCASSLSGGPANTGELFFGEGSRLTVL.

This clone was detected only once. CDR3 bases: TGTGCCAGCAGTTTAAGCTTATCCTACGAGCAGTACTTC. It encodes CASSLSLSYEQYF. The chain is built from TRBV27 and TRBJ2-7; no definite D call. V lost 2 bases to trimming and J lost 1 base, with 6 bases between them. Per germline, CDR1 MNHEY and CDR2 SMNVEV (reference sequence). CDR3 length equals 13 residues.

This clone was seen just once. The chain is built from TRBV5-6 and TRBJ2-1, with 13 bases identical to TRBD2. The germline V gene has CDR1 SGHDT and CDR2 YYEEEE. The CDR3 is 16 amino acids. Trimming cost V 0 bases and J 7 bases; bases outside gene matches: 4. The CDR3 spells CASSLGTSGRNNEQFF. The CDR3 region has the DNA TGTGCCAGCAGCTTGGGGACTAGCGGGAGAAATAATGAGCAGTTCTTC.

This clone was detected once. The chain carries TRBV9 and TRBJ2-3, with 9 nucleotides matching TRBD2. Germline V lookup: CDR1 SGDLS, CDR2 YYNGEE. The CDR3 runs to 15 residues. Trimming took 4 bases from V and 4 from J; bases not matched to a gene: 7. CDR3 nucleotide sequence: TGTGCCAGCAGCACGGGACTAGCTGGGGCAGATACGCAGTATTTT. This gives the protein CASSTGLAGADTQYF.

A few counts support this clone. This chain links TRBV27 with TRBJ2-1; 7 bases line up with TRBD2. CDR1 and CDR2 from the germline V gene are MNHEY and SMNVEV (reference sequence). This CDR3 contains 14 residues. V was clipped by 2 bases and J by 4 bases; unmatched bases: 2. The CDR3 reads CASSLAGVYNEQFF. For the CDR3, the DNA is TGTGCCAGCAGTTTAGCGGGAGTATACAATGAGCAGTTCTTC.

The chain joins TRBV2 to TRBJ2-5; 7 nucleotides align to TRBD2. In germline, CDR1 is SNHLY, CDR2 FYNNEI. V shed 8 bases, J shed 2 bases, and the junction held 11 bases outside the gene matches. The CDR3 runs to 15 residues. CDR3 bases: TGTGCCAGCCTTCCGAGGCTAGCGGTACAAGAGACCCAGTACTTC. It yields the protein CASLPRLAVQETQYF.

This clone appeared once. This chain links TRBV9 with TRBJ2-1; the match to TRBD2 covers 8 bases. J lost 8 bases, V lost 7 bases, and 11 bases had no gene match. The CDR3 contains 14 residues. Germline-derived CDR1 and CDR2 are SGDLS and YYNGEE. The CDR3 nucleotides read TGTGCCAGCGCGGGCTCTAGCGGGCGCGATGAGCAGTTCTTC. Its translation: CASAGSSGRDEQFF.

The gene calls are TRBV7-6 and TRBJ2-5; maybe TRBD2 (7 bases). Germline V lookup: CDR1 SGHVS, CDR2 FNYEAQ. Trimming removed 4 bases from V and 5 bases from J, with 11 bases in between. The CDR3 spans 13 residues. The CDR3 nucleotides are TGTGCCAGCAGCTGGGGGGGCAGCGAGACCCAGTACTTC. Amino acids: CASSWGGSETQYF. Supplemented by reference TRBV7-6 and TRBJ2-5, the full variable domain reads GAGVSQSPRYKVTKRGQDVALRCDPISGHVSLYWYRQALGQGPEFLTYFNYEAQQDKSGLPNDRFSAERPEGSISTLTIQRTEQRDSAMYRCASSWGGSETQYFGPGTRLLVL.

The rearrangement uses TRBV5-6 and TRBJ2-5, with D perhaps matching TRBD2 (5 bases). Germline assignment: CDR1 SGHDT and CDR2 YYEEEE. V lost 0 bases to trimming and J lost 7 bases, with 16 bases between them. The CDR3 runs to 15 residues. The CDR3 DNA follows: TGTGCCAGCAGCTTGGCCGGTACTTCCGGAGGGACCCAGTACTTC. This translates into CASSLAGTSGGTQYF.

This chain uses TRBV11-3 with TRBJ2-2; D is ambiguous. CDR3 length: 16 residues. Deletions cut 1 base from V and 6 bases from J, with 15 bases between. Germline V lookup: CDR1 SGHNT, CDR2 YENEEA. In DNA, the CDR3 is TGTGCCAGCAGCTTAGGATTCACCATTAGTGCCGGGGAGCTGTTTTTT. This translates into CASSLGFTISAGELFF.

The J gene is TRBJ2-7, the V gene TRBV4-1; TRBD2 matches 9 bases. The CDR3 contains 15 residues. Germline-derived CDR1 and CDR2 are MGHRA and YSYEKL. Germline trimming cut 5 bases from V and 4 bases from J; bases unmatched to any gene: 9. The CDR3 loop reads CASSLAGAGSYEQYF. The CDR3 DNA is TGCGCCAGCAGCTTAGCGGGAGCCGGTTCGTACGAGCAGTACTTC.

This chain uses TRBV18 with TRBJ2-5, with unresolved D. Trimming removed 3 bases at V and 1 base at J, with 6 bases between. The CDR3 contains 13 residues. Germline V CDR1 and CDR2: KGHSH, LQKENI. The CDR3 loop is CASSPAPQETQYF. DNA for the CDR3: TGTGCCAGCTCACCGGCACCCCAAGAGACCCAGTACTTC.

The genes are TRBV2 and TRBJ1-1; D gene ambiguous. V dropped 4 bases and J dropped 1 base, with 7 bases sitting between them. Germline lookup yields CDR1 SNHLY and CDR2 FYNNEI. The CDR3 consists of 13 residues. The CDR3: CASSGGPNTEAFF. The CDR3 nucleotides are TGTGCCAGCAGTGGCGGCCCGAACACTGAAGCTTTCTTT.

The rearrangement uses TRBV5-6 and TRBJ2-1, with TRBD2 identical over 14 bases. The V gene's germline CDR1 is SGHDT and CDR2 YYEEEE. V was pared by 4 bases and J by 8 bases, with 5 bases of the junction left unmatched. The CDR3 totals 15 residues. The CDR3 reads CASSLGLAGAYEQFF. The CDR3 bases are TGTGCCAGCAGCCTGGGACTAGCGGGAGCGTATGAGCAGTTCTTC. Looking up the rest from reference TRBV5-6 and TRBJ2-1 gives the full variable domain: DAGVTQSPTHLIKTRGQQVTLRCSPKSGHDTVSWYQQALGQGPQFIFQYYEEEERQRGNFPDRFSGHQFPNYSSELNVNALLLGDSALYLCASSLGLAGAYEQFFGPGTRLTVL.

This chain links TRBV7-6 with TRBJ2-1; D is possibly TRBD2 (6 bases). V was shortened by 5 bases and J by 6 bases, with 14 bases between the two germline ends. Germline lookup yields CDR1 SGHVS and CDR2 FNYEAQ. The CDR3 runs to 14 residues. The CDR3 nucleotides read TGTGCCAGCAGCGGCGGGACTGAGGGCAATGAGCAGTTCTTC. This translates into CASSGGTEGNEQFF. The whole variable domain, remainder taken from reference TRBV7-6 and TRBJ2-1, is GAGVSQSPRYKVTKRGQDVALRCDPISGHVSLYWYRQALGQGPEFLTYFNYEAQQDKSGLPNDRFSAERPEGSISTLTIQRTEQRDSAMYRCASSGGTEGNEQFFGPGTRLTVL.

The genes are TRBV10-3 and TRBJ2-7; TRBD2 matches 8 bases. V trimming: 6 bases; J trimming: 1 base; junction bases outside the gene matches: 8. Germline values: CDR1 ENHRY, CDR2 SYGVKD. The CDR3 contains 15 residues. The CDR3 loop reads CAISVPERESYEQYF. The CDR3 DNA follows: TGTGCCATCAGCGTCCCAGAGCGGGAGTCCTACGAGCAGTACTTC.

V and J are TRBV4-1 and TRBJ2-7; 8 positions match TRBD1. Germline V CDR1 and CDR2: MGHRA, YSYEKL. Trimming took 0 bases from V and 1 from J; bases not matched to a gene: 5. The CDR3 is made up of 16 amino acids. Here the CDR3 DNA reads TGCGCCAGCAGCCAAGAAGGACAGGGTATTTCCTACGAGCAGTACTTC. Translated, it gives CASSQEGQGISYEQYF.

The rearrangement links TRBV19 to TRBJ1-5, with TRBD1 as a possible D gene (5 bases). Germline V gene sequence: CDR1 LNHDA, CDR2 SQIVND (reference sequence). Trimming stripped 4 bases from V and 8 bases from J, with 24 bases between. The CDR3 length is 17 residues. CDR3 sequence reads: CASSRQGIAYRIEPQHF. Written as DNA, the CDR3 is TGTGCCAGTAGTAGGCAGGGAATCGCGTATCGTATCGAGCCCCAGCATTTT.